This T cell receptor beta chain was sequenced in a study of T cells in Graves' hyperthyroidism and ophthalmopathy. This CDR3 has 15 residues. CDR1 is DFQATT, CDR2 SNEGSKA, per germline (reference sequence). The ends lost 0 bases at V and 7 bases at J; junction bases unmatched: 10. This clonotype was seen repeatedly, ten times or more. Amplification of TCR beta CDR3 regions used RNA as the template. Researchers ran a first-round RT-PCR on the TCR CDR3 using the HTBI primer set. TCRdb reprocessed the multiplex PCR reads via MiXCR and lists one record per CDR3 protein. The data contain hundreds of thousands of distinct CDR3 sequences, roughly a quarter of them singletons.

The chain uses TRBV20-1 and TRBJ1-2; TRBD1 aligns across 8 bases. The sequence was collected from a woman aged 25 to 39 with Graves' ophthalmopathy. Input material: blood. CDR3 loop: CSARDPSDRVAGYTF. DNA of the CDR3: TGCAGTGCTAGAGACCCCTCGGACAGGGTGGCTGGCTACACCTTC.